This T cell receptor (beta chain) was observed in a study of T cells in Graves' hyperthyroidism and ophthalmopathy. As for the study in general: Specimen type is peripheral blood, collected at initial diagnosis prior to any treatment.

The TCR beta CDR3 regions underwent amplification using RNA transcripts as the source. HTBI primers were employed in a first-round RT-PCR of the TCR CDR3. TCRdb reprocessed the multiplex PCR reads via MiXCR and lists one record per CDR3 protein. The data hold 390,000 or so distinct CDR3 sequences, with roughly 14% observed a single time. CDR3 size: 14 residues. V was clipped by 5 bases and J by 2 bases, with 15 bases between them. Per germline, CDR1 SQVTM and CDR2 ANQGSEA. This clonotype was counted a few times. Its antigen is not identified. Whole-study findings and limits: Researchers found most expanded thyroid clonotypes above 0.001 in blood as well.

The receptor's source is a man aged 18 to 29 with Graves' ophthalmopathy. The sequenced material came from blood. This sequence joins TRBV29-1 and TRBJ1-2; the D gene is possibly TRBD1 (5 bases). CDR3 region: CSVLDGRANYGYTF. The CDR3 DNA reads as TGCAGCGTTCTAGACGGCAGGGCAAACTATGGCTACACCTTC.